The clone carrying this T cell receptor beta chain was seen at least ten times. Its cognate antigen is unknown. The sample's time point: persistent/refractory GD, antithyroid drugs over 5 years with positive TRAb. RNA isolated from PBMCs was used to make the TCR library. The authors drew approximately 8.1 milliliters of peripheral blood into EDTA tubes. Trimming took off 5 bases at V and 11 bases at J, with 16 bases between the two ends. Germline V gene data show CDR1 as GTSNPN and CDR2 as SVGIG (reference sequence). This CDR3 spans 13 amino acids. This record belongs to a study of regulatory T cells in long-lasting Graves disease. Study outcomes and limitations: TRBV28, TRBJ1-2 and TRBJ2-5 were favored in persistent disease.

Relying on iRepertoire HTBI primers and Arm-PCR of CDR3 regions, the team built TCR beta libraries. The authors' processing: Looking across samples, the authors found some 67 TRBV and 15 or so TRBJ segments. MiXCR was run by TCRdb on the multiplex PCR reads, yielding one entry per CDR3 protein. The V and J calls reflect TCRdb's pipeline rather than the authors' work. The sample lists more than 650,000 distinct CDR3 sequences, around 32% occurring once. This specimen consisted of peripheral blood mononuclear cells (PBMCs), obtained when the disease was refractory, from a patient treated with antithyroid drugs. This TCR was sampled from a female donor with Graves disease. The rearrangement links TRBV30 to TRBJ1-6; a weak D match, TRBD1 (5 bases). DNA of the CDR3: TGTGCCTGGGCGGCCGGGGCCTCGGCACCCCTCCACTTT. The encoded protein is CAWAAGASAPLHF.